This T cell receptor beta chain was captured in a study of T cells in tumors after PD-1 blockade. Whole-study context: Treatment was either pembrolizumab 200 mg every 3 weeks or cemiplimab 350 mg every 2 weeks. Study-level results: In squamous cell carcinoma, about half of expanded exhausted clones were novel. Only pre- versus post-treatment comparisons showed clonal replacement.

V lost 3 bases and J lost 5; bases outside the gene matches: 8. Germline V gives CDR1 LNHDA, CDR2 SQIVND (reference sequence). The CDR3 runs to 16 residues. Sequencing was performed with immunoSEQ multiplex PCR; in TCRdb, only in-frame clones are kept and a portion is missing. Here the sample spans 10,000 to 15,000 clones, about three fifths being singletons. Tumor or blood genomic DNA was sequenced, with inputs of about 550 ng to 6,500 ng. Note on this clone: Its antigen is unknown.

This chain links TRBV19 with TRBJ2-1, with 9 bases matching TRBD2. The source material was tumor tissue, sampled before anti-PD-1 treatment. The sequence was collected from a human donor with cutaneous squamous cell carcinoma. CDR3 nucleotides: TGTGCCAGTAGTATCAGGGCTAGCGGGACCCACAATGAGCAGTTCTTC. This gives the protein CASSIRASGTHNEQFF.